These 5 T cell receptor beta chains were sequenced from one sample in a study of shared clonotypes between healthy human individuals. Profiled with immunoSEQ multiplex PCR; TCRdb holds only in-frame clones, not every one. Of around 1,900,000 clones in the sample, around 93% were seen once. In the naive CD8 group, cells lacked CD45RO and were positively selected for CCR7, so terminally differentiated effector memory CD45RA+ cells were left out. Input material: naive CD8+ T cells from PBMCs. The receptors originated from a man younger than 35 in good health. Some clones in this sample may be carry-over from other donors' samples.

The rearrangement links TRBV6-6 to TRBJ2-7, with D possibly TRBD2 on 5 matching bases. This CDR3 spans 15 amino acids. Germline CDR1 MNHNY, CDR2 SVGAGI (reference sequence). With 7 bases removed from V and 3 bases from J, the gap between germline ends came to 19 bases. CDR3 protein: CASILKGASDYEQYF. CDR3 coding DNA: TGTGCCAGCATACTCAAGGGAGCTTCGGACTACGAGCAGTACTTC.

The genes are TRBV27 and TRBJ2-7, with 9 positions matching TRBD2. CDR1 MNHEY and CDR2 SMNVEV come from the germline V gene (reference sequence). This CDR3 spans 16 amino acids. Germline trimming cut 5 bases from V and 6 bases from J; bases unmatched to any gene: 14. CDR3 sequence (DNA): TGTGCCAGCAGTCACAGCCCCGGGACTAGCAAGTTCGAGCAGTACTTC. This codes for CASSHSPGTSKFEQYF.

This clone was detected once. This chain joins TRBV9 and TRBJ1-3; no clear D gene. CDR3 length: 15 residues. Deletions cut 0 bases from V and 0 bases from J, with 7 bases between. CDR1 is SGDLS and CDR2 is YYNGEE in the germline V gene. Here the CDR3 DNA reads TGTGCCAGCAGCGTAGACGGGTACTCTGGAAACACCATATATTTT. Amino acid sequence: CASSVDGYSGNTIYF.

The genes are TRBV27 and TRBJ2-7; no firm D call. CDR3 length: 14 residues. Germline CDR1 reads MNHEY; CDR2 reads SMNVEV (reference sequence). Deletions cut 3 bases from V and 0 bases from J, with 9 bases between. The CDR3 sequence: CASSFRRFSYEQYF. In DNA form, the CDR3 reads TGTGCCAGCAGTTTTCGGCGGTTCTCCTACGAGCAGTACTTC.

In DNA, the CDR3 is TGCGCCAGCAGCTTTGACCAGGCCAGGGTCTCCTACGAGCAGTACTTC. It codes for CASSFDQARVSYEQYF. The chain has TRBV5-1 and TRBJ2-7, with D tentatively TRBD1 (5 bases). V dropped 2 bases and J dropped 0 bases, with 15 bases sitting between them. CDR1 is SGHRS and CDR2 is YFSETQ in the germline V gene. The CDR3 is 16 amino acids.